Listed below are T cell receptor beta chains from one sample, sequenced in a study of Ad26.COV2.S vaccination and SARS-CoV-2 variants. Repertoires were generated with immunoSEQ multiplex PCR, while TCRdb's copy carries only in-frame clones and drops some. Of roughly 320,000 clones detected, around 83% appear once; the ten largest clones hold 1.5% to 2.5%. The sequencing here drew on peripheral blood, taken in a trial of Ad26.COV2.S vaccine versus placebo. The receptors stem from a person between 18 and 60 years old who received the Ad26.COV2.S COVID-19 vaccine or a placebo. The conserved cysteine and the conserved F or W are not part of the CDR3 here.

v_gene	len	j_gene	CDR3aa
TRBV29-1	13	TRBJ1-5	SVATGGNSNQPQH
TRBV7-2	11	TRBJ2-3	ASSFSIEDTQY
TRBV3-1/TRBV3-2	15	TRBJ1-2	ASSPQGSRGPNYGYT
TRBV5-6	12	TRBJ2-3	ASATSGGTDTQY
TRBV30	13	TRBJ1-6	AWKMASLYNSPLH
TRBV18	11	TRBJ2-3	ASSPGGVDTQY
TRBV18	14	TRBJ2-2	ASSPLAGGHTGELF
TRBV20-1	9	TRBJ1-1	SARQVLEAF
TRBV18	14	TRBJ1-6	ASSPGGRGGNSPLH
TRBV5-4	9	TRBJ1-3	ASSKGDTIY
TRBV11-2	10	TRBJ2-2	ASSLEAGELF
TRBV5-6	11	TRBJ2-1	ASTRGANNEQF
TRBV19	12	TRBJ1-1	ASNPGQGITEAF
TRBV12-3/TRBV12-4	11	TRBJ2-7	ASSLNGPPATS
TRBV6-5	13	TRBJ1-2	ASRANPGQAYGYT
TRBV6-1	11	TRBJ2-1	ASSDRGGSEQF
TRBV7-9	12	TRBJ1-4	ASSLGAGGEKLF
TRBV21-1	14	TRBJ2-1	ASSKAEGFDYNEQF
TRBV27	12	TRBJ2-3	ASSLGIFTDTQY
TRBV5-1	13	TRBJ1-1	ASSLGGQGNTEAF
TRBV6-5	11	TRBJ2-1	ASTRTGNNEQF
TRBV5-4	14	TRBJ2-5	ASSLGASGFQETQY
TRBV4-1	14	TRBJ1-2	ASSNDPGQINYGYT
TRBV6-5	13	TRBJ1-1	ASSTLGGVNTEAF
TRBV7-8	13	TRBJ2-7	ASSLTRDRHYEQY
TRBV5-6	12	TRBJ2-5	ASRGQGRSETQY
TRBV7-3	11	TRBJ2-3	ASSLMITDTQY
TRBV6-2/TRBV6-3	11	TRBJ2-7	ASSYSSQYEQY
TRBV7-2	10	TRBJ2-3	ASSFPSVTQY
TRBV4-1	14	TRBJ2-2	ASSRTQGPDTGELF
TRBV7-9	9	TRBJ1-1	ASTVNTEAF
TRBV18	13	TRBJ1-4	ASSLSPGLNEKLF
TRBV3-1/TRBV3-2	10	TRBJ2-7	ASSHAPGEQY
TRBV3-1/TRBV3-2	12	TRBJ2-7	ASSIGRFTYEQY
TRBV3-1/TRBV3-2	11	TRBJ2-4	AAGSGTKNIQY
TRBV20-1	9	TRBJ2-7	SALAGYEQY
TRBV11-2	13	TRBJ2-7	ASSFREVGSYEQY
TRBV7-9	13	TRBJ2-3	ATGTAGSSTDTQY
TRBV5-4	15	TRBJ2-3	ASSTGTSQAGTDTQY
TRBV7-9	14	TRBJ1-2	ASSLVRPRLNYGYT
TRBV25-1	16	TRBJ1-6	ASSELGQRLSYNSPLH
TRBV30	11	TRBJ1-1	AWQGQGGTEAF
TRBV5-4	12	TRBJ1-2	ASSFRQGPRGYT
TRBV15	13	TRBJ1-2	ATSRDGRTEWGYT
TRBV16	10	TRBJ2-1	ASSQYRGRGF
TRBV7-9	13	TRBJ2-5	ASSLDRTLRETQY
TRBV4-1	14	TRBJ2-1	ASSQVGGLSYNEQF
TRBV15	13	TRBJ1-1	ATSDHTGRDTEAF
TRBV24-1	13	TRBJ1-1	ATSEPRGLAPEAF
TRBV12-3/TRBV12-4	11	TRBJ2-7	ASRTGAGYEQY
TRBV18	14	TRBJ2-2	ASSPDSPGGTGELF
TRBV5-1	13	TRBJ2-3	ASRGTSRSTDTQY
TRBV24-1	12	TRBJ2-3	ATSDQGPPDTQY
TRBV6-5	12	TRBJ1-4	ASSYSQGLEKLF
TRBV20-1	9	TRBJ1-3	SAEDGNTIY
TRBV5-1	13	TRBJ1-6	ASSLRGGGHSPLH